This entry lists 15 T cell receptor beta chains sequenced from one sample in a study of lymphopenia after photon versus proton radiotherapy. Sequencing was performed with immunoSEQ multiplex PCR; in TCRdb, only in-frame clones are kept and a portion is missing. This sample has more than 60,000 clones, with 86% found just once. Sequences were derived from peripheral blood, sampled from a patient treated with photon-based radiotherapy. Source of these receptors: a middle-aged man with gastric cancer.

The V call is TRBV7-6, the J call TRBJ2-5; 8 bases map to TRBD1. The J call may be faulty, since TRBJ2-7 better matches the DNA end. Per the germline V gene, CDR1 is SGHVS and CDR2 is FNYEAQ. The CDR3 length is 13 residues. In nucleotides, the CDR3 is TGTGCCAGCAGCCCGACAGGGGCGTACGAGCAGTACTTC. Its protein is CASSPTGAYEQYF.

The J gene is TRBJ1-1, the V gene TRBV29-1, with TRBD1 matching 10 bases. Germline trimming cut 4 bases from V and 3 bases from J; bases unmatched to any gene: 2. This CDR3 comprises 13 residues. Germline CDR1 reads SQVTM; CDR2 reads ANQGSEA. CDR3: CSVGQGADTEAFF. The CDR3 DNA sequence: TGCAGCGTTGGACAGGGGGCGGACACTGAAGCTTTCTTT.

This clone was seen a few times. The genes are TRBV7-6 and TRBJ1-4; D gene unclear. V lost 5 bases, J lost 6 bases, and 16 bases lay in between. The germline gives CDR1 SGHVS, CDR2 FNYEAQ. The CDR3 runs 15 residues. CDR3 protein: CASSPEGQSHEKLFF. The CDR3 coding sequence is TGTGCCAGCAGCCCCGAGGGCCAGTCTCATGAAAAACTGTTTTTT.

The J gene is TRBJ1-2, the V gene TRBV30; D is uncertain. CDR3 length equals 14 residues. Trimming took 0 bases from V and 3 from J, leaving 11 bases between them. CDR1 and CDR2 from the germline V gene are GTSNPN and SVGIG (reference sequence). CDR3 bases: TGTGCCTGGAGTGTACGGGTGGGATACTATGGCTACACCTTC. Its translation: CAWSVRVGYYGYTF.

The chain recombines TRBV10-3 with TRBJ1-2, with TRBD1 as a possible D gene (5 bases). V dropped 6 bases and J dropped 2 bases, with 13 bases sitting between them. The germline gives CDR1 ENHRY, CDR2 SYGVKD. The CDR3 covers 14 residues. The CDR3 loop is CAIRGPGENYGYTF. DNA of the CDR3: TGTGCCATCAGAGGTCCGGGGGAAAACTATGGCTACACCTTC.

The chain uses TRBV5-6 and TRBJ2-7; tentatively, D is TRBD2 (5 bases). Trimming stripped 4 bases from V and 5 bases from J, with 22 bases between. This CDR3 comprises 16 residues. CDR1 is SGHDT, CDR2 YYEEEE, per germline. In DNA, the CDR3 is TGTGCCAGCAGCCGGGATGGGTGGGCCGCGTTCGACGAGCAGTACTTC. It specifies CASSRDGWAAFDEQYF.

This clone was recorded only once. The chain has TRBV5-1 and TRBJ2-1; D perhaps matches TRBD1 (5 bases). V lost 0 bases to trimming and J lost 10 bases, with 14 bases between them. This CDR3 comprises 14 residues. Germline V gives CDR1 SGHRS, CDR2 YFSETQ. The CDR3 sequence: CASSLAERGIEQFF. The CDR3 region has the DNA TGCGCCAGCAGCTTGGCCGAAAGGGGAATAGAGCAGTTCTTC. Full variable domain (remainder filled in from reference TRBV5-1 and TRBJ2-1): KAGVTQTPRYLIKTRGQQVTLSCSPISGHRSVSWYQQTPGQGLQFLFEYFSETQRNKGNFPGRFSGRQFSNSRSEMNVSTLELGDSALYLCASSLAERGIEQFFGPGTRLTVL.

The chain joins TRBV10-3 to TRBJ1-2, with TRBD1 matching over 9 bases. Germline V gene data show CDR1 as ENHRY and CDR2 as SYGVKD. V lost 11 bases, J lost 0 bases, and 7 bases stayed unmatched. CDR3 length equals 14 residues. CDR3 amino acids: CAATQGATNYGYTF. The CDR3 DNA follows: TGTGCCGCCACACAGGGGGCTACTAACTATGGCTACACCTTC.

The genes are TRBV5-1 and TRBJ2-3; 9 bases are a match to TRBD2. V lost 1 base and J lost 7; bases outside the gene matches: 7. The CDR3 sequence is 15 residues long. From germline, CDR1 is SGHRS and CDR2 YFSETQ. The CDR3 spells CASSLQAGGRNTQYF. Here the CDR3 DNA reads TGCGCCAGCAGCTTGCAGGCGGGGGGGAGAAATACGCAGTATTTT.

CDR3 DNA: TGCAGCGTCTCGGCCGGAGCTAACTATGGCTACACCTTC. This encodes CSVSAGANYGYTF. The chain carries TRBV29-1 and TRBJ1-2; D unresolved. The V gene lost 6 bases and the J gene lost 0 bases, with 11 bases spanning the gap. Germline CDR1 is SQVTM and CDR2 is ANQGSEA. The CDR3 contains 13 residues.

V usage is TRBV5-4 and J usage is TRBJ2-7, with unresolved D. V was pared by 2 bases and J by 0 bases, with 12 bases between. The CDR3 is made up of 15 amino acids. The germline gives CDR1 SGHNT, CDR2 YYREEE (reference sequence). In DNA form, the CDR3 reads TGTGCCAGCAGCTTACAGCCCGGAAGCTCCTACGAGCAGTACTTC. Translating it yields CASSLQPGSSYEQYF.

This clone occurred a few times. The chain carries TRBV4-1 and TRBJ1-2, with D possibly matching TRBD1 (5 bases). Trimming left V 1 base short and J 2 bases short, with 11 bases between. The V gene's germline CDR1 is MGHRA and CDR2 YSYEKL. The CDR3 has 15 residues. CDR3 DNA sequence: TGCGCCAGCAGCCAAGGGGACCGATCCAACTATGGCTACACCTTC. Translation: CASSQGDRSNYGYTF.

The V gene is TRBV7-7, the J gene TRBJ2-7; D is tentatively TRBD1 or TRBD2 (6 bases each). Trimming stripped 1 base from V and 5 bases from J, with 9 bases between. Germline V gene sequence: CDR1 SSHAT, CDR2 FNYEAQ (reference sequence). CDR3 length equals 13 residues. CDR3 in DNA: TGTGCCAGCAGCTTAGGGAGGGGGAACGAGCAGTACTTC. Residues: CASSLGRGNEQYF.

The gene calls are TRBV5-1 and TRBJ2-5; D is unresolved. Per the germline V gene, CDR1 is SGHRS and CDR2 is YFSETQ. CDR3 length equals 12 residues. Trimming removed 3 bases from V and 5 bases from J, with 8 bases in between. CDR3 protein: CASSSTQETQYF. DNA for the CDR3: TGCGCCAGCAGCTCAACCCAGGAGACCCAGTACTTC.

This clone was seen only once. The J gene is TRBJ2-5, the V gene TRBV30; 7 bases fit TRBD1. The germline V gene encodes CDR1 GTSNPN and CDR2 SVGIG (reference sequence). Losses at the gene ends were 8 bases for V and 3 bases for J; bases not matched to a gene: 6. The CDR3 consists of 12 residues. CDR3 in DNA: TGTGCCACAGGGGAGTCCGAAGAGACCCAGTACTTC. This codes for CATGESEETQYF.